Below are 18 T cell receptor beta chains sequenced from a single sample in a study of Graves' ophthalmopathy and Graves' hyperthyroidism. Amplifying from RNA transcripts, the study obtained TCR beta CDR3 regions. Following a first-round RT-PCR that used HTBI primers, a second-round multiplex PCR was carried out. In TCRdb, the multiplex PCR reads were re-called with MiXCR into one record per CDR3 protein. Seen here are 400,000 to 450,000 distinct CDR3 sequences, more than 20% observed once, and the top ten hold 2.5% to 3.5%. The sequenced material came from peripheral blood. These receptors all come from a woman younger than 35 with stable Graves' hyperthyroidism.

In its sample, this clonotype was seen many times. The gene calls are TRBV6-1 and TRBJ1-5; D is unclear. The CDR3 length is 13 residues. With 0 bases removed from V and 7 bases from J, the gap between germline ends came to 7 bases. CDR1 and CDR2 from the germline V gene are MNHNS and SASEGT. CDR3 nucleotides: TGTGCCAGCAGTGAAGCCCTTCCGCAGCCCCAGCATTTT. It encodes CASSEALPQPQHF.

This clonotype has a handful of counts. The gene calls are TRBV27 and TRBJ1-5, with a weak D call TRBD1 (6 bases). V was cut by 6 bases and J by 8 bases, with 14 bases left in between. Per germline, CDR1 MNHEY and CDR2 SMNVEV (reference sequence). The CDR3 covers 13 residues. The CDR3 loop is CASSFQGFEPQHF. DNA of the CDR3: TGTGCCAGCAGCTTTCAGGGGTTCGAGCCCCAGCATTTT.

This clonotype was seen many times. CDR3 loop: CAISESGTGAAGANVLTF. The CDR3 DNA follows: TGTGCCATCAGTGAGTCCGGGACAGGGGCTGCTGGGGCCAACGTCCTGACTTTC. V gene TRBV10-3 combines with J gene TRBJ2-6; 10 bases map to TRBD1. This CDR3 comprises 18 residues. The V segment lost 0 bases and the J segment 2 bases; nucleotides outside the gene matches: 4. From germline, CDR1 is ENHRY and CDR2 SYGVKD.

This clonotype was counted ten times or more. V is TRBV7-9 and J is TRBJ2-5; D may correspond to TRBD1 or TRBD2 (5 bases each). CDR1 and CDR2 from the germline V gene are SEHNR and FQNEAQ (reference sequence). CDR3 length equals 15 residues. Trimming stripped 2 bases from V and 5 bases from J, with 15 bases between. The CDR3: CASSLRGVGLETQYF. CDR3 bases: TGTGCCAGCAGCTTAAGAGGGGTTGGTCTGGAGACCCAGTACTTC. The full variable domain, its missing parts supplied by reference TRBV7-9 and TRBJ2-5, is DTGVSQNPRHKITKRGQNVTFRCDPISEHNRLYWYRQTLGQGPEFLTYFQNEAQLEKSRLLSDRFSAERPKGSFSTLEIQRTEQGDSAMYLCASSLRGVGLETQYFGPGTRLLVL.

V is TRBV12-3 or TRBV12-4 and J is TRBJ1-1; D is undetermined. Trimming stripped 5 bases from V and 3 bases from J, with 7 bases between. The CDR3 extends over 12 amino acids. Here the CDR3 reads CASSVVYTEAFF. As DNA, the CDR3 is TGTGCCAGCAGTGTCGTTTACACTGAAGCTTTCTTT.

The V gene is TRBV20-1, the J gene TRBJ1-2; D gene unclear. Germline V gene data show CDR1 as DFQATT and CDR2 as SNEGSKA (reference sequence). The CDR3 is 12 residues long. V lost 3 bases and J 3 bases, leaving 8 bases between the germline ends. The chain's CDR3 is CSASQVYYGYTF. As DNA, the CDR3 is TGCAGTGCTAGCCAAGTCTACTATGGCTACACCTTC.

This clonotype was counted at least ten times. The rearrangement joins TRBV18 to TRBJ1-1, with D uncertain. With 6 bases removed from V and 1 base from J, the gap between germline ends came to 12 bases. Per germline, CDR1 KGHSH and CDR2 LQKENI. This CDR3 spans 14 amino acids. The CDR3 DNA reads as TGTGCCAGCTCCCCAGGACCCCCGAACACTGAAGCTTTCTTT. Translated: CASSPGPPNTEAFF.

This clonotype was seen ten or more times. The chain carries TRBV10-3 and TRBJ1-1, with D uncertain. The germline V gene has CDR1 ENHRY and CDR2 SYGVKD. With 2 bases removed from V and 0 bases from J, the gap between germline ends came to 4 bases. The CDR3 contains 13 residues. CDR3 in amino acids: CAISERLNTEAFF. CDR3 coding DNA: TGTGCCATCAGTGAGCGGCTGAACACTGAAGCTTTCTTT.

This clonotype was picked up many times. The chain is built from TRBV6-5 and TRBJ1-2; perhaps TRBD1 as D (5 bases). Trimming left V 0 bases short and J 4 bases short, with 15 bases between. This CDR3 spans 16 amino acids. Germline V gene lookup returns CDR1 MNHEY and CDR2 SVGAGI. The CDR3, as DNA: TGTGCCAGCAGTTACTCGCCCCAGGGCCTATTCTATGGCTACACCTTC. It specifies CASSYSPQGLFYGYTF.

Worth noting for this clonotype: Relative to the germline gene, one junction end is altered; a read error may explain this. The chain has TRBV27 and TRBJ2-7, with TRBD2 matching over 7 bases. CDR1 and CDR2 from the germline V gene are MNHEY and SMNVEV (reference sequence). The CDR3 consists of 15 residues. The CDR3 protein is CASSLYGAGVYELYF. The CDR3 nucleotides read TGTGCCAGTTCCCTTTACGGGGCGGGAGTCTACGAGCTGTACTTC.

The table lists this clonotype with many counts. The chain combines TRBV20-1 with TRBJ2-7; D may be TRBD1 or TRBD2 (6 bases each). V dropped 3 bases and J dropped 3 bases, with 12 bases sitting between them. The CDR3 has 13 amino acids. Germline values: CDR1 DFQATT, CDR2 SNEGSKA (reference sequence). The DNA of the CDR3 is TGCAGTGCTAGCGGAGGGGGAGGCTACGAGCAGTACTTC. Its translation: CSASGGGGYEQYF.

The chain combines TRBV27 with TRBJ1-1; 7 positions agree with TRBD1. This CDR3 has 14 residues. Germline trimming cut 6 bases from V and 2 bases from J; bases unmatched to any gene: 6. Germline V gene sequence: CDR1 MNHEY, CDR2 SMNVEV (reference sequence). This CDR3 reads CASRLQGRNTEAFF. CDR3 nucleotides: TGTGCCAGCAGACTACAGGGGCGTAACACTGAAGCTTTCTTT.

This clonotype was detected many times. V is TRBV30 and J is TRBJ1-6; possibly TRBD1 for D (5 bases). The CDR3 runs 12 residues. With 2 bases removed from V and 8 bases from J, the gap between germline ends came to 7 bases. CDR1 and CDR2 from the germline V gene are GTSNPN and SVGIG (reference sequence). The CDR3: CAWSPGDSPLHF. The CDR3 region has the DNA TGTGCCTGGAGTCCGGGGGATTCACCCCTCCACTTT.

This clonotype was recorded at least ten times. The J gene is TRBJ1-2, the V gene TRBV29-1, with 8 bases that match TRBD1. CDR3 size: 13 residues. Germline CDR1 is SQVTM and CDR2 is ANQGSEA. V was pared by 3 bases and J by 8 bases, with 8 bases of the junction left unmatched. The CDR3 DNA is TGCAGCGTTGATAATCAGGGGGCAGGAGGCTACACCTTC. It is translated as CSVDNQGAGGYTF. The full variable domain, with the rest looked up from reference TRBV29-1 and TRBJ1-2, is SAVISQKPSRDICQRGTSLTIQCQVDSQVTMMFWYRQQPGQSLTLIATANQGSEATYESGFVIDKFPISRPNLTFSTLTVSNMSPEDSSIYLCSVDNQGAGGYTFGSGTRLTVV.

This clonotype was picked up many times. This sequence joins TRBV6-1 and TRBJ2-7, with 11 bases lining up with TRBD1. CDR1 is MNHNS and CDR2 is SASEGT in the germline V gene. V lost 7 bases and J lost 4; bases outside the gene matches: 6. The CDR3 is made up of 14 amino acids. DNA for the CDR3: TGTGCCAGCAAAAAGGACAGGGGGCGTTACGAGCAGTACTTC. Protein: CASKKDRGRYEQYF.

This chain connects TRBV6-1 to TRBJ1-6, with no clear D. The CDR3 consists of 13 residues. Trimming shortened V by 3 bases and J by 5 bases, and 5 bases separated the two germline ends. Germline V gene data show CDR1 as MNHNS and CDR2 as SASEGT. The CDR3 nucleotides are TGTGCCAGCAGTGACCAGCATAATTCACCCCTCCACTTT. Its protein product is CASSDQHNSPLHF.

This clonotype was found many times. This chain connects TRBV19 to TRBJ1-6; D gene unclear. V was clipped by 9 bases and J by 8 bases, with 14 bases between them. Germline loops: CDR1 LNHDA, CDR2 SQIVND (reference sequence). The CDR3 extends over 13 amino acids. CDR3 amino acids: CASQPDTYSPLHF. The CDR3 nucleotides are TGTGCCAGCCAACCCGATACCTATTCACCCCTCCACTTT.

This clonotype came up many times. This chain joins TRBV12-3 or TRBV12-4 and TRBJ1-1, with D uncertain. The CDR3 covers 14 residues. V was cut by 6 bases and J by 1 base, with 12 bases left in between. CDR3: CASRRKVQNTEAFF. The CDR3, as DNA: TGTGCCAGCAGACGGAAGGTACAGAACACTGAAGCTTTCTTT.